This TCR beta chain was sequenced in a study of shared clonotypes between healthy human individuals. Study information: A donor's plate count was three for CD4 naive and three for CD4 memory; CD8 naive had two and CD8 memory one.

Sequencing was performed with immunoSEQ multiplex PCR; in TCRdb, only in-frame clones are kept and a portion is missing. The profile shows around 1,000,000 clones, around three quarters of them singletons. Donation came from healthy HIV-negative adults that had no recent acute infections or vaccinations. This clone was seen a single time. The V gene's germline CDR1 is WSHSY and CDR2 SAAADI. The CDR3 contains 17 residues. V dropped 3 bases and J dropped 2; count of bases not matched to a gene: 9. The origin of this receptor is a man aged 18 to 35 in good health. Some clones in this sample may be carry-over from other donors' samples. Sequencing input: memory CD4+ T cells from PBMCs. Documented subset: CD45RA-negative fraction. This chain uses TRBV10-2 with TRBJ2-5; 10 bases align to TRBD2. The DNA of the CDR3 is TGCGCCAGCAGTGACCTTCTCCTAGCGGGAGAGCAAGAGACCCAGTACTTC. Residues: CASSDLLLAGEQETQYF.